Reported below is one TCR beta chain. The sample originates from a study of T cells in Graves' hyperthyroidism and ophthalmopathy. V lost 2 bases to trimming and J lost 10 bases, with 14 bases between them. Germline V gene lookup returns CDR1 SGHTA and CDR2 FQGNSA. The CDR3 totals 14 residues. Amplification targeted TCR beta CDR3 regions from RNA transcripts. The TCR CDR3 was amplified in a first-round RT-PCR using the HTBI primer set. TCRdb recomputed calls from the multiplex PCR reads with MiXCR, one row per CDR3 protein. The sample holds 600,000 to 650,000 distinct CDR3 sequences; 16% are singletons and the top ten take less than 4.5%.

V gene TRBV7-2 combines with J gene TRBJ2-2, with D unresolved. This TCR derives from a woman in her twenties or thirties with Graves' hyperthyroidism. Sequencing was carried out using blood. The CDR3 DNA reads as TGTGCCAGCAGCTTAAACGGTTTTGGTGAGGAGCTGTTTTTT. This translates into CASSLNGFGEELFF.